This passage covers 15 T cell receptor beta chains from one sample sequenced in a study of cytomegalovirus exposure and HLA in healthy donors (dated by TCRdb to 2015 to 2018). The library was built by means of the immunoSEQ multiplex PCR assay. For the multiplex PCR, a mixture combining 60 forward primers for TCR Vbeta segments and 13 reverse primers for TCR Jbeta segments was used. What TCRdb holds here is the immuneACCESS table cut down to in-frame rearrangements. Part of the clones is not present; checked against another copy, under half of the missing clones reflect an unresolved V gene, and the others are unexplained. Here the sample has about 140,000 clones; about 77% occur a single time. Around 1.7% of the sample is held by the ten biggest clonotypes. Sequencing used PBMCs. The origin of the receptors is a female donor in good health and CMV-seronegative.

V usage is TRBV27 and J usage is TRBJ2-7, with no clear D. Germline V gives CDR1 MNHEY, CDR2 SMNVEV (reference sequence). The CDR3 has 13 residues. Trimming left V 5 bases short and J 4 bases short, with 12 bases between. CDR3: CASSLGSVYEQYF. The CDR3 DNA sequence: TGTGCCAGCAGTCTAGGATCCGTGTACGAGCAGTACTTC.

The chain couples TRBV7-3 to TRBJ2-2; 12 bases match TRBD2. The V gene end was trimmed by 5 bases and the J gene end by 6 bases; junction bases not matched to a gene: 10. Germline V gene sequence: CDR1 SGHTA, CDR2 FQGTGA. The length of the CDR3 is 17 residues. The CDR3 region is CASSASTSGRWAGELFF. CDR3 nucleotides: TGTGCCAGCAGCGCCTCTACTAGCGGGAGGTGGGCCGGGGAGCTGTTTTTT.

V and J are TRBV29-1 and TRBJ1-5, with 9 bases matching TRBD1. There are 12 residues in the CDR3. CDR1 is SQVTM and CDR2 is ANQGSEA in the germline V gene. V trimming: 6 bases; J trimming: 7 bases; junction bases outside the gene matches: 4. The CDR3 DNA reads as TGCAGCGTGTGGGGACAGGGCCAGCCCCAGCATTTT. This codes for CSVWGQGQPQHF.

The chain carries TRBV5-6 and TRBJ2-7; 8 positions match TRBD1. The CDR3 is 14 amino acids. Losses at the gene ends were 5 bases for V and 2 bases for J; bases not matched to a gene: 6. Per the germline V gene, CDR1 is SGHDT and CDR2 is YYEEEE. The CDR3 nucleotides read TGTGCCAGCAGTTTCCGGGACAGGACCTACGAGCAGTACTTC. Translated, it gives CASSFRDRTYEQYF.

For the CDR3, the DNA is TGCGCCAGCAGCTTGGACGCAGGAACAGAGACCCAGTACTTC. Its protein product is CASSLDAGTETQYF. This chain connects TRBV5-1 to TRBJ2-5; the D is unclear. Trimming removed 0 bases from V and 4 bases from J, with 10 bases in between. Germline CDR1 is SGHRS and CDR2 is YFSETQ. The CDR3 extends over 14 amino acids.

This clone has more than one count but fewer than ten. This sequence joins TRBV6-4 and TRBJ2-3; the D gene is possibly TRBD2 (7 bases). CDR1 and CDR2 from the germline V gene are MRHNA and SNTAGT. V lost 2 bases to trimming and J lost 6 bases, with 18 bases between them. This CDR3 has 16 residues. The CDR3 here is CASSDNGGPHPDTQYF. The DNA for the CDR3 is TGTGCCAGCAGTGACAACGGGGGGCCCCACCCGGATACGCAGTATTTT.

The genes are TRBV14 and TRBJ2-7; D possibly corresponds to TRBD2 (6 bases). V lost 3 bases to trimming and J lost 5 bases, with 17 bases between them. Germline values: CDR1 SGHDN, CDR2 FVKESK. The CDR3 spans 15 residues. The CDR3 region has the DNA TGTGCCAGCAGCCAGATTACGACTAGTATCCACGAGCAGTACTTC. Its protein product is CASSQITTSIHEQYF.

The rearrangement joins TRBV29-1 to TRBJ2-2, with 10 bases that match TRBD2. Germline V gives CDR1 SQVTM, CDR2 ANQGSEA. The length of the CDR3 is 15 residues. V lost 7 bases, J lost 1 base, and 6 bases stayed unmatched. The CDR3 sequence is CSAQGTSVNTGELFF. CDR3 nucleotide sequence: TGCAGCGCACAGGGGACTAGCGTGAACACCGGGGAGCTGTTTTTT.

This chain uses TRBV27 with TRBJ1-1; 10 nucleotides agree with TRBD1. The junction had 11 bases not matched to a gene; V was cut back by 7 bases and J by 3 bases. Looked up from germline, CDR1 is MNHEY and CDR2 is SMNVEV (reference sequence). The CDR3 loop spans 16 amino acids. CDR3 sequence reads: CASINPIGTGDTEAFF. CDR3 coding DNA: TGTGCCAGCATCAACCCAATAGGGACAGGGGACACTGAAGCTTTCTTT.

The rearrangement links TRBV19 to TRBJ2-3, with 11 bases lining up with TRBD2. V gave up 7 bases and J gave up 0 bases; unmatched junction bases: 9. The CDR3 extends over 17 amino acids. Germline values: CDR1 LNHDA, CDR2 SQIVND (reference sequence). CDR3 DNA sequence: TGTGCCAGTACCATTATAGCTAGCGGGGGGAGCACAGATACGCAGTATTTT. Translation: CASTIIASGGSTDTQYF.

The chain has TRBV19 and TRBJ1-2; D gene unclear. The germline V and J ends were trimmed by 6 bases and 4 bases, with 15 bases remaining between them. CDR3 length equals 14 residues. Looked up from germline, CDR1 is LNHDA and CDR2 is SQIVND (reference sequence). CDR3 region: CASRLLGRSYGYTF. In DNA, the CDR3 is TGTGCCAGTAGACTACTAGGACGGTCCTATGGCTACACCTTC.

Only a few counts were recorded for this clone. The chain uses TRBV6-5 and TRBJ1-6; TRBD1 aligns across 10 bases. The CDR3 covers 14 residues. V shed 6 bases and J 8 bases; nucleotides not matched to a gene: 4. CDR1 and CDR2 from the germline V gene are MNHEY and SVGAGI. The CDR3 DNA sequence: TGTGCCAGCAGCTTCGGACAGGGGGATTCACCCCTCCACTTT. Encoded protein: CASSFGQGDSPLHF.

The rearrangement uses TRBV7-3 and TRBJ2-3, with 8 bases aligning to TRBD1. Per the germline V gene, CDR1 is SGHTA and CDR2 is FQGTGA. The CDR3 extends over 14 amino acids. Germline trimming cut 5 bases from V and 1 base from J; bases unmatched to any gene: 2. The CDR3 DNA is TGTGCCAGCAGCCCGGGACAGGGCACAGATACGCAGTATTTT. Protein: CASSPGQGTDTQYF.

J is TRBJ2-3 and V is TRBV6-1; 8 positions match TRBD2. Germline values: CDR1 MNHNS, CDR2 SASEGT. This CDR3 has 15 amino acids. J gave up 2 bases and V 5 bases, and 6 bases lay outside the gene matches. CDR3 protein: CASSHSGALTDTQYF. The CDR3 DNA is TGTGCCAGCAGTCATAGCGGGGCACTCACAGATACGCAGTATTTT.

This sequence joins TRBV18 and TRBJ2-5, with a weak D call TRBD1 (5 bases). The germline V gene encodes CDR1 KGHSH and CDR2 LQKENI. The CDR3 spans 14 residues. V dropped 2 bases and J dropped 4 bases, with 11 bases sitting between them. The chain's CDR3 is CASSPTQGRETQYF. The CDR3, as DNA: TGTGCCAGCTCACCAACCCAGGGCAGAGAGACCCAGTACTTC.